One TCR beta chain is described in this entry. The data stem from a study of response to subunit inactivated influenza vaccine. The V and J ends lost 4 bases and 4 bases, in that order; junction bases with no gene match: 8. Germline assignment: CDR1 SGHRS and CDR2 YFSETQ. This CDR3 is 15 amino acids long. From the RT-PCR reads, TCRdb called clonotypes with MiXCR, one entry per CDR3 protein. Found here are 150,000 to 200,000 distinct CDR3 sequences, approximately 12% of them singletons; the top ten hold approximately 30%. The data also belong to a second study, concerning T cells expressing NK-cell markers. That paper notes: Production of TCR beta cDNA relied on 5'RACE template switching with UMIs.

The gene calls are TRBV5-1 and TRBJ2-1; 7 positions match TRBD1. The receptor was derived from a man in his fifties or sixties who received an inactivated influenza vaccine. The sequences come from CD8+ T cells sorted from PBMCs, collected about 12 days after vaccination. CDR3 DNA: TGCGCCAGCAGCCCGACAGGGAATACATACAATGAGCAGTTCTTC. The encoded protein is CASSPTGNTYNEQFF.